Given below is one TCR beta chain in context. Only in-frame clones appear in the TCRdb table, and some are missing; sequencing was by immunoSEQ multiplex PCR. The sample shows 25,000 to 35,000 clones, roughly 93% of them seen only once. The data stem from a study of T cells in tuberculosis. Study context: A South African cohort included IGRA-negative adolescents, latently infected IGRA-positive adolescents and adults with active tuberculosis.

Germline V gene sequence: CDR1 LNHDA, CDR2 SQIVND (reference sequence). This CDR3 is built from 16 residues. Losses at the gene ends were 3 bases for V and 0 bases for J; bases not matched to a gene: 4. This TCR was recovered from a donor aged 10-29 years with latent tuberculosis or without tuberculosis infection. The rearrangement uses TRBV19 and TRBJ1-4; 7 bases are shared with TRBD1. The sequenced sample consisted of PBMCs. The CDR3 DNA reads as TGTGCCAGTAGTATGGGTACAGGGGCAACTAATGAAAAACTGTTTTTT. It encodes CASSMGTGATNEKLFF.